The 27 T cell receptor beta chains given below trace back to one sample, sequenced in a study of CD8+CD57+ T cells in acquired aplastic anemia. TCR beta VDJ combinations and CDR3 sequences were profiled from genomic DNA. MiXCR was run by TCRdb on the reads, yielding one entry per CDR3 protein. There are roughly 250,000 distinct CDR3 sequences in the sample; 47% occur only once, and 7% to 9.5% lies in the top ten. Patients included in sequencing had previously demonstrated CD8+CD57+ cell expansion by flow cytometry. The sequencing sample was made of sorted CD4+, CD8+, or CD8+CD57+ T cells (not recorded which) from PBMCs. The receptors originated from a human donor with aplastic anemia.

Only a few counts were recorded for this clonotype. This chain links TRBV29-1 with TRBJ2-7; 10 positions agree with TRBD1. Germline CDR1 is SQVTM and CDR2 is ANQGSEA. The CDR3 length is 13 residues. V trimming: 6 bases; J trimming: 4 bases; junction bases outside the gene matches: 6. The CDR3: CSVGTGDTYEQYF. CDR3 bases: TGCAGCGTCGGGACAGGGGACACTTACGAGCAGTACTTC.

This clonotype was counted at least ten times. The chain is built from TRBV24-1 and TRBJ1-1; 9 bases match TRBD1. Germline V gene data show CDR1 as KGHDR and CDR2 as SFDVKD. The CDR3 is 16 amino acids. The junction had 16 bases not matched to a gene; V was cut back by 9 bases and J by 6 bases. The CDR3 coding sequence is TGTGCCACCCGAGACAAGTTTGGACAGGGGAGCCCTGAAGCTTTCTTT. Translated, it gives CATRDKFGQGSPEAFF.

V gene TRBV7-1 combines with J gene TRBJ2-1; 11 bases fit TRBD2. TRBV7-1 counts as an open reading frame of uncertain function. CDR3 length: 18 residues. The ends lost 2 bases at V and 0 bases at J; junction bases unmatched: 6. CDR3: CASSSRLAGTLSYNEQFF. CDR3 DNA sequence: TGTGCCAGCAGCTCAAGACTAGCGGGGACCCTCTCCTACAATGAGCAGTTCTTC.

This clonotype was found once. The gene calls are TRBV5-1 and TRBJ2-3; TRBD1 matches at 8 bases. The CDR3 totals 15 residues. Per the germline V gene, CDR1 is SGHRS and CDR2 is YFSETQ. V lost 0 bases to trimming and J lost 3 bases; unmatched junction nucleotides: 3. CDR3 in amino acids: CASSLEQGETDTQYF. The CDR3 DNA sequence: TGCGCCAGCAGCTTGGAACAGGGGGAGACAGATACGCAGTATTTT.

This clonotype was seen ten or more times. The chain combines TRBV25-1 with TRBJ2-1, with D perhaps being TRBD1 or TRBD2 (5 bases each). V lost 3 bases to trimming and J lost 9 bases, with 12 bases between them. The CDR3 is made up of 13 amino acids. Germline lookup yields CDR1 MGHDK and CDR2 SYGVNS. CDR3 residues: CASSEGTNSEQFF. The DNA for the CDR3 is TGTGCCAGCAGTGAGGGGACGAATAGTGAGCAGTTCTTC.

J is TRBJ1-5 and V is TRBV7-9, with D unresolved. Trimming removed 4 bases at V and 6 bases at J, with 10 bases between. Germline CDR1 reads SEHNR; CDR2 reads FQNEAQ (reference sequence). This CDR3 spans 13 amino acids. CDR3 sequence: CASSSGGSQPQHF. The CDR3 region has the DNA TGTGCCAGCAGCTCGGGTGGGAGTCAGCCCCAGCATTTT.

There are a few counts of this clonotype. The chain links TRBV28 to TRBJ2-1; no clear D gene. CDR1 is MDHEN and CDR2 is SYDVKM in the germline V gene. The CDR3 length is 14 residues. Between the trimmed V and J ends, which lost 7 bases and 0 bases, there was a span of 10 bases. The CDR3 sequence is CASILSNSYNEQFF. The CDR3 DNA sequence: TGTGCCAGCATCTTATCCAACTCCTACAATGAGCAGTTCTTC.

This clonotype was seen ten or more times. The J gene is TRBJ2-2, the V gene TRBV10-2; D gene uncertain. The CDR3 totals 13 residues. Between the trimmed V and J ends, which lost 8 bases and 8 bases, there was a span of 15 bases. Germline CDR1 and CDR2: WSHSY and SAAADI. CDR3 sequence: CASGMSEAGELFF. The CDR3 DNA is TGCGCCAGCGGTATGAGCGAAGCAGGGGAGCTGTTTTTT.

CDR3 region: CASSLAKGQYEQYF. The DNA for the CDR3 is TGTGCCAGCAGCTTAGCGAAGGGCCAGTACGAGCAGTACTTC. The chain carries TRBV7-2 and TRBJ2-7; the D is unclear. Germline V lookup: CDR1 SGHTA, CDR2 FQGNSA. Trimming left V 0 bases short and J 4 bases short, with 10 bases between. The CDR3 is 14 residues long.

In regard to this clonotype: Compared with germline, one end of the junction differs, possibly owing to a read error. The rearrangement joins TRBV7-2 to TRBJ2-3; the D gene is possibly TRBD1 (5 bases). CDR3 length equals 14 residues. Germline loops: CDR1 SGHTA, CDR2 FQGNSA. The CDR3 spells CASSLGAQTDTQYF. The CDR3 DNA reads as TGTGCCAGCAGCTTAGGGGCCCAGACAGACACGCAGTATTTT.

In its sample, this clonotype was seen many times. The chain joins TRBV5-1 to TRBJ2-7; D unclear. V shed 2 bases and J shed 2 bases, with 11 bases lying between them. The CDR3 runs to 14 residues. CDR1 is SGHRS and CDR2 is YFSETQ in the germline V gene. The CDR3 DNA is TGCGCCAGCAGCTTAGGCCAGAATCCCTACGAGCAGTACTTC. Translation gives CASSLGQNPYEQYF.

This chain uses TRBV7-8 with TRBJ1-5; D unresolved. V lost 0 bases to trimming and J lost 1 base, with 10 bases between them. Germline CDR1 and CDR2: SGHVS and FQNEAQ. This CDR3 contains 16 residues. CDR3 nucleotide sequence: TGTGCCAGCAGCTTAGCGGGGATGTCCAGCAATCAGCCCCAGCATTTT. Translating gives CASSLAGMSSNQPQHF.

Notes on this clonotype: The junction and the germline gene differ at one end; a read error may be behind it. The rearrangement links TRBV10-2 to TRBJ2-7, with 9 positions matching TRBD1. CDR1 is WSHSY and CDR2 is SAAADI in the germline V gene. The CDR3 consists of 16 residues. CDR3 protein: CASSPDRGNSSYEQYF. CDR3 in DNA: TGTGCCAGCTCCCCGGACAGGGGCAACAGCTCCTACGAGCAGTACTTC.

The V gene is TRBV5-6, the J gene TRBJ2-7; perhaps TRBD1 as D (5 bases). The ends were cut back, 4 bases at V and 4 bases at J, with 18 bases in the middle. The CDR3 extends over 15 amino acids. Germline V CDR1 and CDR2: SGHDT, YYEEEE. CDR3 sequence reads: CASSTATAVLYEQYF. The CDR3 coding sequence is TGTGCCAGCAGCACCGCGACAGCCGTTTTGTACGAGCAGTACTTC.

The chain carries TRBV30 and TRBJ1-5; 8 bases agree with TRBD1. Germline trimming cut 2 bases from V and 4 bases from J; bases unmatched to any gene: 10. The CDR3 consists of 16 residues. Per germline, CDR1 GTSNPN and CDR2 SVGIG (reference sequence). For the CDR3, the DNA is TGTGCCTGGAGTTTCCACCGACAGGGGATGAATCAGCCCCAGCATTTT. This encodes CAWSFHRQGMNQPQHF.

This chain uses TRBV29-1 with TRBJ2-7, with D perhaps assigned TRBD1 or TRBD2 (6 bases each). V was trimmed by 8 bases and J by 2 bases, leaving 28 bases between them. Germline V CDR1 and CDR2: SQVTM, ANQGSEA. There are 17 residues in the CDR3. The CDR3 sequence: CSHSGAGDTGEAYEQYF. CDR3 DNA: TGCAGCCATTCAGGGGCGGGCGACACCGGGGAGGCCTACGAGCAGTACTTC.

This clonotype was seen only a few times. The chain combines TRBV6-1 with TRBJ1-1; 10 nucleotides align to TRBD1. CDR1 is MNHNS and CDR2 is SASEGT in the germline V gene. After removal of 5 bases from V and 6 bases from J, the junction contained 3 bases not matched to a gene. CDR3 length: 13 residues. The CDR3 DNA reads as TGTGCCAGCAGTTTCGGGACAGGGGCTGAAGCTTTCTTT. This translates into CASSFGTGAEAFF.

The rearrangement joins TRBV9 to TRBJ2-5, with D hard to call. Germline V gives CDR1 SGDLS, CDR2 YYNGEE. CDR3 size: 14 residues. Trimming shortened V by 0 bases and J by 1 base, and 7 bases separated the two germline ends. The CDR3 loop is CASSVAGIQETQYF. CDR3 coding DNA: TGTGCCAGCAGCGTAGCTGGAATCCAAGAGACCCAGTACTTC.

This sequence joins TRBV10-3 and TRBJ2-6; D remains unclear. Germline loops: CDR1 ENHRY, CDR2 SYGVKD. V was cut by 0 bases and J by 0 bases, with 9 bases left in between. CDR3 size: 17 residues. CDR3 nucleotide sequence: TGTGCCATCAGTGAGTCGAGAGGCAGCTCTGGGGCCAACGTCCTGACTTTC. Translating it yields CAISESRGSSGANVLTF.

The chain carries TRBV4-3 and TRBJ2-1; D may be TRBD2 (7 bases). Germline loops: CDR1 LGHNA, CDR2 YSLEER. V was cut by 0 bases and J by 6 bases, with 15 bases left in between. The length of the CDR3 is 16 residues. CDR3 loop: CASSQDGGGDFNEQFF. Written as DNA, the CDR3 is TGCGCCAGCAGCCAAGATGGGGGGGGCGATTTCAATGAGCAGTTCTTC.

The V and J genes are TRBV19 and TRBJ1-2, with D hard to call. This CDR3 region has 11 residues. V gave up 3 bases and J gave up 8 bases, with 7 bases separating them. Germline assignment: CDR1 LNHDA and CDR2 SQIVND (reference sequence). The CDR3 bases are TGTGCCAGTAGTATCCCGTCAGGCTACACCTTC. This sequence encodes CASSIPSGYTF. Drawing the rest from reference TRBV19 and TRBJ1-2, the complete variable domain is DGGITQSPKYLFRKEGQNVTLSCEQNLNHDAMYWYRQDPGQGLRLIYYSQIVNDFQKGDIAEGYSVSREKKESFPLTVTSAQKNPTAFYLCASSIPSGYTFGSGTRLTVV.

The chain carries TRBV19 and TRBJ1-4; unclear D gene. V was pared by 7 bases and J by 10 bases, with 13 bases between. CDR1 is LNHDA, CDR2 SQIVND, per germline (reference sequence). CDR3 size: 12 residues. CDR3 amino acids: CASTETGGKLFF. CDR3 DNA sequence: TGTGCCAGTACCGAAACGGGCGGAAAACTGTTTTTT.

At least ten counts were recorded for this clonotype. The CDR3 reads CASRLPGQSSYEQYF. The CDR3 bases are TGTGCCAGCAGGCTCCCGGGACAAAGCTCCTACGAGCAGTACTTC. The chain joins TRBV7-2 to TRBJ2-7; D may be TRBD1 (6 bases). This CDR3 is 15 amino acids long. Germline V gives CDR1 SGHTA, CDR2 FQGNSA. V was pared by 6 bases and J by 0 bases, with 15 bases between.

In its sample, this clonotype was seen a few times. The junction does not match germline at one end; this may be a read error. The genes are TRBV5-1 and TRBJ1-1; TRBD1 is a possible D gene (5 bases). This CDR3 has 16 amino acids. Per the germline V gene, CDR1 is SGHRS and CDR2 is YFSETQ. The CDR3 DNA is TGTGCCAGCAGCTCGACCGACCGGGACCTGAACACTGGAGCTTTCTTT. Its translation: CASSSTDRDLNTGAFF. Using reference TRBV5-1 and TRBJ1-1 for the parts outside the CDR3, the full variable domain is KAGVTQTPRYLIKTRGQQVTLSCSPISGHRSVSWYQQTPGQGLQFLFEYFSETQRNKGNFPGRFSGRQFSNSRSEMNVSTLELGDSALYLCASSSTDRDLNTGAFFGQGTRLTVV.

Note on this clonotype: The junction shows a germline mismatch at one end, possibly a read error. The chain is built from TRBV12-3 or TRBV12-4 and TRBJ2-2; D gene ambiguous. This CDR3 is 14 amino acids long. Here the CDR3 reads CASSQDKNTGELFF. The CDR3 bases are TGCGCCAGCAGCCAAGACAAGAACACCGGGGAGCTGTTTTTT.

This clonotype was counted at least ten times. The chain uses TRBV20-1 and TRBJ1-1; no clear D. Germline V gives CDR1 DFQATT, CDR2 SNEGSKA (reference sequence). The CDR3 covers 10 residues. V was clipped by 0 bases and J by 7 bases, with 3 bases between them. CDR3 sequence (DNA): TGCAGTGCTAGAGATCTTGAAGCTTTCTTT. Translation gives CSARDLEAFF.

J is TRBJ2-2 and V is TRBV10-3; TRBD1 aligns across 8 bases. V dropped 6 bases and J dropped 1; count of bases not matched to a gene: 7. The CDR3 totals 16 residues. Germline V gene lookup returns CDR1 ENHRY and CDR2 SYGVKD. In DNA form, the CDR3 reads TGTGCCATCAGCACCTGGACAGGGTTGAACACCGGGGAGCTGTTTTTT. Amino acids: CAISTWTGLNTGELFF.